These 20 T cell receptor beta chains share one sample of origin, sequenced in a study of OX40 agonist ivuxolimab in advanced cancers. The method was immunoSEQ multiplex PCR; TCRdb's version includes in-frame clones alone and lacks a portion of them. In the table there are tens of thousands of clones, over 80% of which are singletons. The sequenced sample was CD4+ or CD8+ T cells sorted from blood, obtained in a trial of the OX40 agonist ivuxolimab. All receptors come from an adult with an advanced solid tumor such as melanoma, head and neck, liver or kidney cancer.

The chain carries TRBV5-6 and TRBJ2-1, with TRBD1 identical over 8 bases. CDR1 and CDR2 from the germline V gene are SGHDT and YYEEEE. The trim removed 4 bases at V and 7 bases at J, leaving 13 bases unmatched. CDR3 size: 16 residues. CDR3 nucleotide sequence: TGTGCCAGCAGCGATACACCGGGACAGGACTTTAATGAGCAGTTCTTC. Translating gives CASSDTPGQDFNEQFF.

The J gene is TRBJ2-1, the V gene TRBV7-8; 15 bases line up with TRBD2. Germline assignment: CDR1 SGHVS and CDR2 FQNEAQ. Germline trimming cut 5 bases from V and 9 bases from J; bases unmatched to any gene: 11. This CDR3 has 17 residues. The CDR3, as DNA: TGTGCCAGCAGCCCCTGGACTAGCGGGGGGGCCGGTGGTGAGCAGTTCTTC. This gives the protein CASSPWTSGGAGGEQFF.

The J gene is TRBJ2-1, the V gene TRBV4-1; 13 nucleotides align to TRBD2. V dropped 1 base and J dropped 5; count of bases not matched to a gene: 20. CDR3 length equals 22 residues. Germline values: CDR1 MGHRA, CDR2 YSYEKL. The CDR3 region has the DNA TGCGCCAGCAGCCAAGGCCTATGGGGACTAGCGGGATTAAGAGGGGGAAACAATGAGCAGTTCTTC. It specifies CASSQGLWGLAGLRGGNNEQFF.

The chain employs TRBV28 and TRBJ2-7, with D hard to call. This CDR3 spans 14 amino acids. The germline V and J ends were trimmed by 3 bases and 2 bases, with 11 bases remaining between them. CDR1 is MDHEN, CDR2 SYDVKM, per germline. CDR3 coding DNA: TGTGCCAGCAGTTTTAACGGTTTTACCTACGAGCAGTACTTC. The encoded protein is CASSFNGFTYEQYF.

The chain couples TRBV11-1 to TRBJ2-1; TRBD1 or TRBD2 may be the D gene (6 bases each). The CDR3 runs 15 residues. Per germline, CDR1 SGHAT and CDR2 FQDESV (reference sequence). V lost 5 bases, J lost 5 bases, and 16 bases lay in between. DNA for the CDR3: TGTGCCAGCAGCCCTCGCCGGGGGCCTAACAATGAGCAGTTCTTC. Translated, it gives CASSPRRGPNNEQFF.

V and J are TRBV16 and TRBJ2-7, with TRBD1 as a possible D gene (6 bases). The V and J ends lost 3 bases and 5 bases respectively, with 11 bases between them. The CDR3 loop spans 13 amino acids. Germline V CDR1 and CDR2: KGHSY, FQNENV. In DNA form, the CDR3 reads TGTGCCAGCAGCCAGTCAGGGGAGAACGAGCAGTACTTC. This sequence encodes CASSQSGENEQYF.

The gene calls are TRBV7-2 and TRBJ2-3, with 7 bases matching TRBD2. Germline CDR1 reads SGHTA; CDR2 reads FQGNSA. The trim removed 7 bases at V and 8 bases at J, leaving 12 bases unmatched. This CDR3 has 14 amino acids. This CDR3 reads CASTPIGGWSTQYF. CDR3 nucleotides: TGTGCCAGCACCCCCATCGGGGGGTGGAGTACGCAGTATTTT. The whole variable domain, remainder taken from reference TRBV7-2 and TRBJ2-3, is GAGVSQSPSNKVTEKGKDVELRCDPISGHTALYWYRQSLGQGLEFLIYFQGNSAPDKSGLPSDRFSAERTGGSVSTLTIQRTQQEDSAVYLCASTPIGGWSTQYFGPGTRLTVL.

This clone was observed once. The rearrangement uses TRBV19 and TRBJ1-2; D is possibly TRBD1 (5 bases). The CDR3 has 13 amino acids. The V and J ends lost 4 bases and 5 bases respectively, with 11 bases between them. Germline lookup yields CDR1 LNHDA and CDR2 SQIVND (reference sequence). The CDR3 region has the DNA TGTGCCAGTAGTAGACAGAATTTATATGGCTACACCTTC. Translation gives CASSRQNLYGYTF.

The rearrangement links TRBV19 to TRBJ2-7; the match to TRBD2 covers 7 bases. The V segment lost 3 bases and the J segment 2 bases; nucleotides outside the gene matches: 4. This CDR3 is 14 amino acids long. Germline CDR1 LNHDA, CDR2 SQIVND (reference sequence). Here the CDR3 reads CASSMASGAYEQYF. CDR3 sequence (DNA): TGTGCCAGTAGTATGGCTAGCGGAGCCTACGAGCAGTACTTC. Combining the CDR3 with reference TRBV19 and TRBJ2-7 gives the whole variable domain DGGITQSPKYLFRKEGQNVTLSCEQNLNHDAMYWYRQDPGQGLRLIYYSQIVNDFQKGDIAEGYSVSREKKESFPLTVTSAQKNPTAFYLCASSMASGAYEQYFGPGTRLTVT.

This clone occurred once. In nucleotides, the CDR3 is TGCGCCAGCAGCCAAGTTACGGGACAGTACAATGAGCAGTTCTTC. This translates into CASSQVTGQYNEQFF. The chain has TRBV4-1 and TRBJ2-1; 7 bases map to TRBD1. Looked up from germline, CDR1 is MGHRA and CDR2 is YSYEKL. With 1 base clipped from V and 4 bases from J, the junction kept 4 bases outside the gene matches. This CDR3 region has 15 residues.

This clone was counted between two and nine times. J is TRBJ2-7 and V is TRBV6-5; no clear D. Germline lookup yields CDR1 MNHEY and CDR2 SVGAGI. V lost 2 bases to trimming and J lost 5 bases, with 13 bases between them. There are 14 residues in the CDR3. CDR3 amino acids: CASSYGNRFHEQYF. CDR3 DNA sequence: TGTGCCAGCAGTTACGGCAACAGATTCCACGAGCAGTACTTC.

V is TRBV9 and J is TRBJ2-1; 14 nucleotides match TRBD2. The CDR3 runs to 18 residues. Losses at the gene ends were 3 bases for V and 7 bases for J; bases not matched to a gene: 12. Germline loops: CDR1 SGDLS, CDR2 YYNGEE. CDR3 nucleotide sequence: TGTGCCAGCAGCGGTCCCGGGACTAGCGGGGGTACCGAAAATGAGCAGTTCTTC. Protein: CASSGPGTSGGTENEQFF.

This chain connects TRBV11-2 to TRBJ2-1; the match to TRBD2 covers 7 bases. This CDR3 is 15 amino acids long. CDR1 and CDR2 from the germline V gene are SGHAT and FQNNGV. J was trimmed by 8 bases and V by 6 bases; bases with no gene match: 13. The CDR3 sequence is CASSFRGRANDEQFF. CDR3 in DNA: TGTGCCAGCAGTTTTCGGGGGAGGGCCAACGATGAGCAGTTCTTC.

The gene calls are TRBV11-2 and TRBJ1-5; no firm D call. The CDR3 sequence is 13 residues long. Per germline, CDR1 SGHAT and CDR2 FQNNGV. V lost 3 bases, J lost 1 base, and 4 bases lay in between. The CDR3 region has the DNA TGTGCCAGCAGCTTTGGGAGCAATCAGCCCCAGCATTTT. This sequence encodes CASSFGSNQPQHF.

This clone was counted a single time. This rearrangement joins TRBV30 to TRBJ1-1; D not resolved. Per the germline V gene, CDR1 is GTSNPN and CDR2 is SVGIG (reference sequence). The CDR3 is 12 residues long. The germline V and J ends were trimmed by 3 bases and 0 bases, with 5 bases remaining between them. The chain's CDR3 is CAWSSMNTEAFF. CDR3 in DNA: TGTGCCTGGAGCTCTATGAACACTGAAGCTTTCTTT.

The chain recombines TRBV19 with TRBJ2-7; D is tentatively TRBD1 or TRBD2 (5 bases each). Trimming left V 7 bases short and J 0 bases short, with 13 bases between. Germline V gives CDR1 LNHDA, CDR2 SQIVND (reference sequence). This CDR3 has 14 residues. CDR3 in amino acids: CASNRGSLSYEQYF. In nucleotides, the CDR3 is TGTGCCAGTAACCGGGGCAGCCTCTCCTACGAGCAGTACTTC.

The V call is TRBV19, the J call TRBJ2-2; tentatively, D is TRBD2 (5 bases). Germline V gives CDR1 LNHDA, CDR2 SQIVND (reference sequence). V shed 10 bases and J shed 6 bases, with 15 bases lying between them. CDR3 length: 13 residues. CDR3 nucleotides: TGTGCCACCCTGCTGTGGGAGTCCGGGGAGCTGTTTTTT. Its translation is CATLLWESGELFF.

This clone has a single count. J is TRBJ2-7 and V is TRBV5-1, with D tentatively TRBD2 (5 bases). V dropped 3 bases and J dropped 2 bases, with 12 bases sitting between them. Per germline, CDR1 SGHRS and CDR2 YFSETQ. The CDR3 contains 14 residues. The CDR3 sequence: CASSWVDSAYEQYF. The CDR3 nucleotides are TGCGCCAGCAGCTGGGTGGACTCAGCCTACGAGCAGTACTTC. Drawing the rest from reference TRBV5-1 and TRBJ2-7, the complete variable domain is KAGVTQTPRYLIKTRGQQVTLSCSPISGHRSVSWYQQTPGQGLQFLFEYFSETQRNKGNFPGRFSGRQFSNSRSEMNVSTLELGDSALYLCASSWVDSAYEQYFGPGTRLTVT.

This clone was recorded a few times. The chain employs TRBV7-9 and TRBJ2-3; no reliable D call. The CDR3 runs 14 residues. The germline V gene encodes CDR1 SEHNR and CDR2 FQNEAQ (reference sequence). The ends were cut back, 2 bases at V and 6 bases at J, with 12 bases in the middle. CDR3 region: CASSLPGVSDTQYF. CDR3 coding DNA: TGTGCCAGCAGCTTACCTGGGGTATCTGATACGCAGTATTTT.

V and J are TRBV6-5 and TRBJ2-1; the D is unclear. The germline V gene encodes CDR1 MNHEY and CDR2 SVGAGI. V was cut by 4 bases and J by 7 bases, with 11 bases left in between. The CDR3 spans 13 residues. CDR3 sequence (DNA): TGTGCCAGCAGTTCCACCTCGGGTAATGAGCAGTTCTTC. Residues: CASSSTSGNEQFF.